This T cell receptor beta chain was sequenced in a study of OX40 agonist ivuxolimab in advanced cancers. The table came from immunoSEQ multiplex PCR; TCRdb's copy has only in-frame clones and leaves some out. The sample lists about 76,000 clones; around 90% were seen once. CDR1 is MNHNY and CDR2 is SVGAGI in the germline V gene (reference sequence). The germline V and J ends were trimmed by 2 bases and 4 bases, with 8 bases remaining between them. The CDR3 length is 13 residues. The specimen was CD4+ or CD8+ T cells sorted from blood, collected in a trial of the OX40 agonist ivuxolimab. This sequence originates from an adult with an advanced solid tumor such as melanoma, head and neck, liver or kidney cancer. The rearrangement uses TRBV6-6 and TRBJ1-2, with D unresolved. For the CDR3, the DNA is TGTGCCAGCAGTTACGGCAGGATCTATGGCTACACCTTC. It is translated as CASSYGRIYGYTF.